The rows below give T cell receptor beta chains drawn from one sample of a study of vaccination effects on CD4 cells after COVID-19. TCRdb keeps only in-frame clones here, not all; method: immunoSEQ multiplex PCR. This sample has approximately 74,000 clones; about three quarters occur once, and the top ten carry about 1.2%. No antigen is known for these receptors. The sample here was CD4+ T cells from PBMCs cultured with HCoV-OC43 spike peptides, taken after COVID-19 vaccination. These receptor sequences come from a human donor who received a COVID-19 vaccine. Each CDR3 is given with its conserved first and last residue. Rows may omit the clone size; those that give it use once, few, many or a size class.

v_call: TRBV5-4; clone_size: -; cdr3_length: 13; cdr3_aa: CASSRDRGTEAFF
v_call: TRBV5-4; clone_size: -; cdr3_length: 15; cdr3_aa: CASSSGGMGTDTQYF
v_call: TRBV6-5; clone_size: few; cdr3_length: 15; cdr3_aa: CASSFDRRLYNEQFF
v_call: TRBV6-6; clone_size: -; cdr3_length: 15; cdr3_aa: CASSYGPAGANVLTF
v_call: TRBV5-1; clone_size: once; cdr3_length: 14; cdr3_aa: CASSLTAGKETQYF
v_call: TRBV5-5; clone_size: few; cdr3_length: 16; cdr3_aa: CASSVRGGWVNTEAFF
v_call: TRBV5-1; clone_size: -; cdr3_length: 13; cdr3_aa: CASSLDGDYGYTF
v_call: TRBV5-1; clone_size: -; cdr3_length: 16; cdr3_aa: CASSRGAPAFNEKLFF
v_call: TRBV4-1; clone_size: -; cdr3_length: 16; cdr3_aa: CASSQDGPRPPETQYF
v_call: TRBV28; clone_size: -; cdr3_length: 14; cdr3_aa: CASSYPGQNYGYTF
v_call: TRBV18; clone_size: -; cdr3_length: 15; cdr3_aa: CASSQMSGVGETQYF